A single sample gave rise to the 13 T cell receptor beta chains below, sequenced in a study of high-grade serous ovarian cancer treatment subgroups. Clones were read by immunoSEQ multiplex PCR, and TCRdb kept only the in-frame ones, dropping some. The data contain about 28,000 clones, around 84% of them singletons. Tumor tissue was taken before any definitive surgery or chemotherapy was given. The sample taken for sequencing was tumor tissue. These receptors were collected from a human donor with high-grade serous ovarian cancer.

The chain links TRBV7-2 to TRBJ2-1; 9 bases align to TRBD1. The junction had 4 bases not matched to a gene; V was cut back by 5 bases and J by 2 bases. The CDR3 length is 15 residues. Germline CDR1 and CDR2: SGHTA and FQGNSA. CDR3 DNA sequence: TGTGCCAGCAGCGCCGGGACAGGGACCTACAATGAGCAGTTCTTC. Translation gives CASSAGTGTYNEQFF.

The table lists this clone with a few counts. This chain joins TRBV30 and TRBJ1-5; 7 nucleotides align to TRBD1. CDR3 length: 13 residues. Germline CDR1 is GTSNPN and CDR2 is SVGIG (reference sequence). V trimming: 0 bases; J trimming: 6 bases; junction bases outside the gene matches: 2. In DNA form, the CDR3 reads TGTGCCTGGAGTGTACAGGGGAGTCAGCCCCAGCATTTT. Its translation: CAWSVQGSQPQHF.

The chain carries TRBV11-2 and TRBJ2-2, with 12 bases aligning to TRBD2. After removal of 5 bases from V and 7 bases from J, the junction contained 11 bases not matched to a gene. Germline V lookup: CDR1 SGHAT, CDR2 FQNNGV. This CDR3 contains 17 residues. The CDR3, as DNA: TGTGCCAGCAGCCGCGGACTAGCGGGATATCTGGGCGGGGAGCTGTTTTTT. Residues: CASSRGLAGYLGGELFF.

The chain carries TRBV28 and TRBJ2-1; TRBD2 matches at 8 bases. Unmatched junction bases numbered 7, after V lost 6 bases and J lost 6 bases. Germline V CDR1 and CDR2: MDHEN, SYDVKM. The CDR3 totals 14 residues. CDR3 protein: CASRTSGTSNEQFF. The DNA of the CDR3 is TGTGCCAGCAGGACATCCGGGACTAGCAATGAGCAGTTCTTC.

The chain employs TRBV6-5 and TRBJ2-5; the D gene is possibly TRBD2 (5 bases). The CDR3 runs 13 residues. Germline CDR1 and CDR2: MNHEY and SVGAGI. V was pared by 1 base and J by 4 bases, with 7 bases between. CDR3 DNA: TGTGCCAGCAGTTACTATGGAGGAGAGACCCAGTACTTC. It is translated as CASSYYGGETQYF.

J is TRBJ2-1 and V is TRBV10-3; D gene ambiguous. Germline V gene lookup returns CDR1 ENHRY and CDR2 SYGVKD. V was shortened by 5 bases and J by 0 bases, with 5 bases between the two germline ends. This CDR3 is 13 amino acids long. The CDR3 coding sequence is TGTGCCATCAGTCAGCTCTCCTACAATGAGCAGTTCTTC. Protein product: CAISQLSYNEQFF.

This chain uses TRBV4-2 with TRBJ1-5, with a possible D match to TRBD1 (6 bases). Trimming removed 3 bases from V and 3 bases from J, with 12 bases in between. Germline assignment: CDR1 LGHNA and CDR2 YNFKEQ. This CDR3 is 15 amino acids long. CDR3 protein: CASSQDGQFNQPQHF. The CDR3 DNA is TGTGCCAGCAGCCAGGACGGACAGTTCAATCAGCCCCAGCATTTT.

The chain is built from TRBV29-1 and TRBJ2-3; 10 bases are a match to TRBD2. The CDR3 length is 14 residues. The V segment lost 6 bases and the J segment 4 bases; nucleotides outside the gene matches: 7. Germline CDR1 is SQVTM and CDR2 is ANQGSEA. The CDR3 sequence: CSVTVAGGADTQYF. The CDR3 DNA is TGCAGCGTGACTGTAGCGGGAGGTGCAGATACGCAGTATTTT.

This clone occurred a few times. This chain uses TRBV5-1 with TRBJ2-7; D may be TRBD2 (7 bases). The V end was cut by 4 bases, the J end by 4 bases, with 18 bases between. CDR1 and CDR2 from the germline V gene are SGHRS and YFSETQ. The CDR3 sequence is 15 residues long. This chain's CDR3 is CASSKGGGGPYEQYF. The CDR3 nucleotides read TGCGCCAGCAGCAAAGGGGGAGGGGGGCCATACGAGCAGTACTTC.

The V gene is TRBV2, the J gene TRBJ2-1; D is possibly TRBD1 or TRBD2 (5 bases each). The germline V gene has CDR1 SNHLY and CDR2 FYNNEI. The CDR3 consists of 15 residues. V was cut by 6 bases and J by 2 bases, with 14 bases left in between. The CDR3 sequence: CASRTGTAAYNEQFF. CDR3 sequence (DNA): TGTGCCAGCAGAACCGGGACGGCCGCCTACAATGAGCAGTTCTTC.

The chain carries TRBV19 and TRBJ1-6; D is uncertain. Germline CDR1 LNHDA, CDR2 SQIVND (reference sequence). Trimming removed 3 bases at V and 10 bases at J, with 7 bases between. The CDR3 covers 12 residues. DNA of the CDR3: TGTGCCAGTAGTATCGGGGAGTCACCCCTCCACTTT. Its translation is CASSIGESPLHF. The variable domain in full, with the rest retrieved from reference TRBV19 and TRBJ1-6, is DGGITQSPKYLFRKEGQNVTLSCEQNLNHDAMYWYRQDPGQGLRLIYYSQIVNDFQKGDIAEGYSVSREKKESFPLTVTSAQKNPTAFYLCASSIGESPLHFGNGTRLTVT.

The rearrangement links TRBV19 to TRBJ2-2, with D tentatively TRBD2 (5 bases). CDR3 length equals 15 residues. Germline assignment: CDR1 LNHDA and CDR2 SQIVND (reference sequence). V was pared by 3 bases and J by 2 bases, with 10 bases between. CDR3 DNA sequence: TGTGCCAGTAGTATCCCGGGGATTAACACCGGGGAGCTGTTTTTT. Amino acid sequence: CASSIPGINTGELFF.

The chain has TRBV5-4 and TRBJ2-2; possible D gene TRBD1, 7 bases. The V and J ends lost 5 bases and 4 bases respectively, with 15 bases between them. The CDR3 extends over 15 amino acids. Germline CDR1 is SGHNT and CDR2 is YYREEE (reference sequence). CDR3 residues: CASSLRGASTGELFF. The CDR3 DNA follows: TGTGCCAGCAGTCTCAGGGGGGCTAGCACCGGGGAGCTGTTTTTT.